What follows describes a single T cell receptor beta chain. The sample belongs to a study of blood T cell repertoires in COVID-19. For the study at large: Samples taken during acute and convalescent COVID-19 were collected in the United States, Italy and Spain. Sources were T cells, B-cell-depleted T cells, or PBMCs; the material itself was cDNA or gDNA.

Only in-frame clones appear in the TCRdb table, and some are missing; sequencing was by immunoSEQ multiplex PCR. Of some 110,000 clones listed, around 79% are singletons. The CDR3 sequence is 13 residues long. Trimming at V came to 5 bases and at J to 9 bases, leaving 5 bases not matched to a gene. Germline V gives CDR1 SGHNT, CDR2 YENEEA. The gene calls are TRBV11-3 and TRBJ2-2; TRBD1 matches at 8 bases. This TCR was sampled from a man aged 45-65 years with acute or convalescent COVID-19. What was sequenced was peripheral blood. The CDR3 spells CASSPGQGRELFF. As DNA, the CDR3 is TGTGCCAGCAGCCCCGGACAGGGCAGGGAGCTGTTTTTT.